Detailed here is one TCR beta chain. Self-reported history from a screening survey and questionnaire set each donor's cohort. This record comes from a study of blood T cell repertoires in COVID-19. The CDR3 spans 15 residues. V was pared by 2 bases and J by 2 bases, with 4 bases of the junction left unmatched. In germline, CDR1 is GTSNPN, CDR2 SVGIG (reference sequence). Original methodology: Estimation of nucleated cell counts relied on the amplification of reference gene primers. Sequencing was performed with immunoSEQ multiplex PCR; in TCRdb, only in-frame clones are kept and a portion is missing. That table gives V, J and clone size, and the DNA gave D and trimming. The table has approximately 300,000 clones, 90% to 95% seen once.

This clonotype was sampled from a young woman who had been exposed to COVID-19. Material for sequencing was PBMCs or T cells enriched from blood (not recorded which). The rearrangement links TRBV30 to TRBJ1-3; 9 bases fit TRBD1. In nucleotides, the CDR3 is TGTGCCTGGAGTCGGGACAGGGCACCTGGAAACACCATATATTTT. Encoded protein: CAWSRDRAPGNTIYF.